The rows below give T cell receptor beta chains drawn from one sample of a study of blood T cell repertoires in COVID-19. Profiled with immunoSEQ multiplex PCR; TCRdb holds only in-frame clones, not every one. The sample lists some 29,000 clones; over 70% were seen once. Sequencing was carried out using peripheral blood. The receptor source for this set is a woman in her 70s with acute or convalescent COVID-19. Both conserved end residues are part of each CDR3. D genes are given only for firm matches. Clone size is stated in some rows and not others, as once, few, many or a class when expanded.

TRBV27	-	few	TRBJ2-7	CASSFQGRYEQYF	TGTGCCAGCAGTTTCCAGGGGCGGTACGAGCAGTACTTC
TRBV2	-	-	TRBJ1-6	CASSWTANSPLHF	TGTGCCAGCAGCTGGACAGCAAATTCACCCCTCCACTTT
TRBV5-1	-	few	TRBJ2-5	CASSFSQGQETQYF	TGCGCCAGCAGCTTTTCCCAGGGCCAAGAGACCCAGTACTTC
TRBV12-3/TRBV12-4	-	-	TRBJ1-5	CASSFGGDQPQHF	TGTGCCAGCAGTTTTGGCGGTGATCAGCCCCAGCATTTT
TRBV19	-	-	TRBJ1-1	CASSIGSGVWTEAFF	TGTGCCAGTAGTATAGGGTCCGGGGTATGGACTGAAGCTTTCTTT
TRBV5-6	-	-	TRBJ2-7	CASSWTVNYEQYF	TGTGCCAGCAGCTGGACAGTCAATTACGAGCAGTACTTC
TRBV28	TRBD1	-	TRBJ1-2	CASTVGQGNYGYTF	TGTGCCAGCACCGTAGGACAGGGTAACTATGGCTACACCTTC
TRBV5-4	-	-	TRBJ2-7	CASSLIGSSYEQYF	TGTGCCAGCAGCTTGATCGGGAGCTCCTACGAGCAGTACTTC
TRBV7-3	-	-	TRBJ1-5	CASRFRQHNQPQHF	TGTGCCAGCAGGTTCAGGCAGCACAATCAGCCCCAGCATTTT
TRBV7-2	-	-	TRBJ1-5	CASSSQGNQPQHF	TGTGCCAGCAGCTCCCAGGGAAATCAGCCCCAGCATTTT